This T cell receptor (beta chain) was observed in a study of T cell responses to AZD1222 COVID-19 vaccine. The study's findings and limits: Spike-specific TCR depth and breadth grew after two AZD1222 doses. Donor demographics were predominantly white British with a female majority; clonal diversity may be underestimated.

Turning to this clone: The antigen is not known.

Germline V lookup: CDR1 SQVTM, CDR2 ANQGSEA. The CDR3 spans 13 residues. V was pared by 6 bases and J by 4 bases, with 16 bases between. The assay was immunoSEQ multiplex PCR, and TCRdb's table has in-frame clones only and misses some. The sample yields 70,000 to 75,000 clones, around three quarters seen once. The clonotype originates from an adult who received the AZD1222 COVID-19 vaccine. V and J are TRBV29-1 and TRBJ2-7, with a tentative D call TRBD1 (6 bases). The material sequenced was peripheral blood, taken 28 days after the second AZD1222 dose. The CDR3 bases are TGCAGCGTCCAAATCCTCCAGGGGTACGAGCAGTACTTC. Translation gives CSVQILQGYEQYF.